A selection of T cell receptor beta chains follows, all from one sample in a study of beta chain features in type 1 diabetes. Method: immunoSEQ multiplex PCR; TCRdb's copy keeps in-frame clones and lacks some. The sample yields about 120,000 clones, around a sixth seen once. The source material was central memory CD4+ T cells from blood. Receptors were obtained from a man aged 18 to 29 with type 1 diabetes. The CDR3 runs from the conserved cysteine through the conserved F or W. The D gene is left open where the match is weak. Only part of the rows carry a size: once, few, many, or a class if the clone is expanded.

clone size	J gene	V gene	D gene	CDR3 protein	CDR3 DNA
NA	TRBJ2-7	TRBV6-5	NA	CASSYSGQGTYEQYF	TGTGCCAGCAGTTACTCGGGGCAGGGGACCTACGAGCAGTACTTC
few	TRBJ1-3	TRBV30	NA	CAWSVHVGNTIYF	TGTGCCTGGAGTGTACATGTCGGAAACACCATATATTTT
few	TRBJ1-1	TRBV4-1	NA	CASSQEKRNTEAFF	TGTGCCAGCAGCCAAGAAAAGCGAAACACTGAAGCTTTCTTT
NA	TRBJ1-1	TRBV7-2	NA	CASSLRLMNTEAFF	TGTGCCAGCAGCTTAAGGCTTATGAACACTGAAGCTTTCTTT
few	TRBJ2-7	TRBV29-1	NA	CSVGGDSYTYEQYF	TGCAGCGTTGGGGGGGACAGCTACACCTACGAGCAGTACTTC
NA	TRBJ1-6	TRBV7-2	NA	CASSLDPSDSPLHF	TGTGCCAGCAGCTTAGACCCCTCGGATTCACCCCTCCACTTT
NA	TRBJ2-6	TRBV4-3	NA	CASSQGAAGANVLTF	TGCGCCAGCAGCCAAGGGGCTGCCGGGGCCAACGTCCTGACTTTC
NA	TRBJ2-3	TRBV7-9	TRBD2	CASSLGRTDTQYF	TGTGCCAGCAGCCTCGGGAGGACAGATACGCAGTATTTT
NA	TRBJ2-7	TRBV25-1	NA	CASSEIETQGVYEQYF	TGTGCCAGCAGTGAAATCGAGACACAGGGTGTCTACGAGCAGTACTTC
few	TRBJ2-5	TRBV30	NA	CAWSKGSETQYF	TGTGCCTGGAGTAAGGGATCCGAGACCCAGTACTTC
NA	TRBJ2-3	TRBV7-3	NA	CASSAGTHTDTQYF	TGTGCCAGCAGCGCCGGGACCCACACAGATACGCAGTATTTT
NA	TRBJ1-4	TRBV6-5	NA	CASSPVKAGNEKLFF	TGTGCCAGCAGTCCTGTCAAGGCGGGAAATGAAAAACTGTTTTTT
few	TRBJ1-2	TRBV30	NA	CAWARGGYGYTF	TGTGCCTGGGCCCGCGGGGGCTATGGCTACACCTTC
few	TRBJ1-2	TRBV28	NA	CASSLSRDYTF	TGTGCCAGCAGTTTATCCAGGGACTACACCTTC
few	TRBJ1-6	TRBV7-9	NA	CASTQGQGTLHF	TGTGCCAGCACTCAGGGCCAGGGAACCCTCCACTTT
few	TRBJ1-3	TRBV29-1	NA	CSVDLGTVDGTIYF	TGCAGCGTTGACCTTGGGACGGTCGACGGCACCATATATTTT
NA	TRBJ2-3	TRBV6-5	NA	CASSYSASTDTQYF	TGTGCCAGCAGTTACTCGGCTAGCACAGATACGCAGTATTTT
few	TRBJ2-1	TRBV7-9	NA	CASSLTGVGDEQFF	TGTGCCAGCAGCTTAACGGGAGTGGGCGATGAGCAGTTCTTC
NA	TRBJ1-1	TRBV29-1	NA	CSVESSAGISEAFF	TGCAGCGTTGAATCGTCGGCGGGGATCAGTGAAGCTTTCTTT
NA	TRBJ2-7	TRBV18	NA	CASSPDSKEQYF	TGTGCCAGCTCACCGGACTCGAAGGAACAGTACTTC
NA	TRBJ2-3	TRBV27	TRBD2	CASSLLASGSIDTQYF	TGTGCCAGCAGTTTGTTAGCCAGCGGGAGCATAGATACGCAGTATTTT
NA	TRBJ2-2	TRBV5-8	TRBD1	CASSRNRGRTGELFF	TGCGCCAGCAGTCGAAACAGGGGGCGCACCGGGGAGCTGTTTTTT
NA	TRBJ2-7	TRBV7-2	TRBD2	CASALRTSGEQYF	TGTGCCAGCGCTCTAAGGACTAGCGGTGAGCAGTACTTC
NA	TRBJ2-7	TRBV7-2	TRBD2	CASRLDSGGYYEQYF	TGTGCCAGCAGACTAGATAGCGGGGGATACTACGAGCAGTACTTC
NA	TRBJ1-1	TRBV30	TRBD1	CAWSGQGVQAFF	TGTGCCTGGAGTGGACAGGGGGTTCAAGCTTTCTTT
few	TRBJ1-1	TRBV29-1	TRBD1	CSVHRGMNTEAFF	TGCAGCGTTCACAGGGGGATGAACACTGAAGCTTTCTTT
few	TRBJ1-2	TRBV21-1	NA	CASSKADRDYGYTF	TGTGCCAGCAGCAAAGCGGACAGGGACTATGGCTACACCTTC
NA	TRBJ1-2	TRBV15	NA	CATSTHPAPGYTF	TGTGCCACCAGCACCCATCCTGCGCCTGGCTACACCTTC
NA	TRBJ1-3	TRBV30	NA	CAWATGPGNTIYF	TGTGCCTGGGCCACAGGGCCTGGAAACACCATATATTTT
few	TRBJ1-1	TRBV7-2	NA	CASSPTGIRNTEAFF	TGTGCCAGCAGCCCCACAGGGATAAGGAACACTGAAGCTTTCTTT
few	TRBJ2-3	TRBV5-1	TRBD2	CASSPLAGGATDTQYF	TGCGCCAGCAGCCCTCTAGCGGGAGGGGCCACAGATACGCAGTATTTT
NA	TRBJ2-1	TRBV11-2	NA	CASSFLRTLNEQFF	TGTGCCAGCAGCTTTTTGAGGACGCTCAATGAGCAGTTCTTC
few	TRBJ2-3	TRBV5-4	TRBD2	CASSGSGRRADTQYF	TGTGCCAGCAGCGGTAGCGGGAGGAGGGCAGATACGCAGTATTTT
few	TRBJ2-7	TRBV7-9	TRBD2	CASSLVTGGRYEQYF	TGTGCCAGCAGCTTAGTAACGGGAGGAAGGTACGAGCAGTACTTC
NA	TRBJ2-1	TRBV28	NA	CASSPTSSLYNEQFF	TGTGCCAGCAGCCCGACGTCCTCACTTTACAATGAGCAGTTCTTC
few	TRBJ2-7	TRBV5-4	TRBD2	CASSLGTSGGNYEQYF	TGTGCCAGCAGCTTGGGGACTAGCGGGGGAAACTACGAGCAGTACTTC
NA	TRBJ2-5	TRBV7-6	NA	CASSLAGIRSVAQYF	TGTGCCAGCAGCTTAGCAGGGATTCGCAGCGTGGCCCAGTACTTC
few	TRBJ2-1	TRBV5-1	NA	CASSLLTGEDNEQFF	TGCGCCAGCAGCTTGCTGACGGGGGAGGACAATGAGCAGTTCTTC
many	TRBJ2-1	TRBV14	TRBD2	CASSPRRGGREQFF	TGTGCCAGCAGCCCTAGGCGGGGGGGCCGAGAGCAGTTCTTC
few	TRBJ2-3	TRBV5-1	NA	CASSLVADTTDTQYF	TGCGCCAGCAGCTTGGTAGCGGATACTACAGATACGCAGTATTTT
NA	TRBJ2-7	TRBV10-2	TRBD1	CASMKGQEGDEQYF	TGCGCCAGCATGAAAGGACAGGAAGGGGACGAGCAGTACTTC
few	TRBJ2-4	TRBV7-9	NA	CASSADRNIQYF	TGTGCCAGCAGCGCGGACAGAAACATTCAGTACTTC
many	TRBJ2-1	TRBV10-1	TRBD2	CASSEYLAGGGNEQFF	TGCGCCAGCAGTGAGTACCTAGCGGGAGGAGGGAATGAGCAGTTCTTC
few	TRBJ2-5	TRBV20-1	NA	CSAIPLETQYF	TGCAGTGCTATTCCTTTAGAGACCCAGTACTTC
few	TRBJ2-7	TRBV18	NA	CASSPRLTGSEQYF	TGTGCCAGCTCACCACGCCTCACGGGGAGCGAGCAGTACTTC
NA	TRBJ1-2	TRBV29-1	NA	CSVEVGAGYTF	TGCAGCGTTGAAGTGGGGGCAGGCTACACCTTC
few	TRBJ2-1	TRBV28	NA	CASSPLAAGAYNEQFF	TGTGCCAGCAGTCCCCTTGCGGCGGGGGCGTACAATGAGCAGTTCTTC
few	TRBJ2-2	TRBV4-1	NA	CASSQGIRDTGELFF	TGCGCCAGCAGCCAAGGAATTAGGGACACCGGGGAGCTGTTTTTT
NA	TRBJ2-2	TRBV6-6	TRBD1	CASTKDRENTGELFF	TGTGCCAGCACCAAGGACAGGGAGAACACCGGGGAGCTGTTTTTT
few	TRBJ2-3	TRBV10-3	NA	CAISESGDTQYF	TGTGCCATCAGTGAGTCGGGAGATACGCAGTATTTT
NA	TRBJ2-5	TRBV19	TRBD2	CASSTPRETQETQYF	TGTGCCAGTAGTACCCCGCGGGAGACGCAAGAGACCCAGTACTTC
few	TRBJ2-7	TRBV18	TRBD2	CASSATSGGYEQYF	TGTGCCAGCTCTGCCACTAGCGGGGGCTACGAGCAGTACTTC
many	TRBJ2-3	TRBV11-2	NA	CASSLAGTDTQYF	TGTGCCAGCAGCTTGGCCGGCACAGATACGCAGTATTTT
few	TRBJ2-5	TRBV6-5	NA	CASSYAGGDEETQYF	TGTGCCAGCAGTTATGCAGGGGGGGATGAAGAGACCCAGTACTTC
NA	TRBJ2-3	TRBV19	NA	CASSNIAETDTQYF	TGTGCCAGTAGCAATATAGCGGAAACAGATACGCAGTATTTT
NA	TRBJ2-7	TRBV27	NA	CASTVRAGITYEQYF	TGTGCCAGCACCGTAAGGGCAGGCATAACCTACGAGCAGTACTTC
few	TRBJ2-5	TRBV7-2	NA	CASSRDPKETQYF	TGTGCCAGCAGCCGTGACCCGAAGGAGACCCAGTACTTC
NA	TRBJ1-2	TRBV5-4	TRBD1	CASSLTGTGVSFNYGYTF	TGTGCCAGCAGCTTGACCGGGACAGGGGTCTCCTTTAACTATGGCTACACCTTC